The source of this T cell receptor (beta chain) is a study of CD8+ T cells in alopecia areata (dated by TCRdb to the late 2010s). Regarding the study in general: To study T cell clonal expansion in alopecia areata, the researchers applied high-throughput TCRbeta sequencing to both the C3H/HeJ mouse model and human patients. Human TCRbeta sequencing covered scalp tissue and sorted CD4+ and CD8+ peripheral blood T cells from patchy and totalis/universalis alopecia areata patients and healthy controls. Scalp clonality was compared among normal scalp (n=4), patchy alopecia areata scalp (n=8), and alopecia totalis/universalis scalp (n=8). RNA was extracted with the PAXgene miRNA kit for fixed scalp, the miRNeasy kit for PBMCs, and the RNeasy kit for mouse skin. TCRbeta CDR3 regions were amplified by immunoSEQ multiplex PCR using 35 Vbeta forward and 13 Jbeta reverse primers.

Points on this clone: Its antigen remains undetermined. Qualities for individual bases were not recorded, and no much larger clone is one base off.

From cysteine to phenylalanine, the CDR3 is 16 amino acids long. The CDR3 DNA has 48 bases and is translated from base 1. The germline V gene provides CDR1 SGHVS and CDR2 FQNEAQ. V is pruned by 5 bases and J by 5 bases, leaving 11 bases of the junction without a gene match. Lesional scalp punch biopsies and peripheral blood were collected from alopecia areata patients. PBMCs were isolated by density centrifugation and stained for CD3, CD4 and CD8, after which CD4+ and CD8+ T cells were sorted on a FACSAria. As part of a multicenter biomarker study, untreated alopecia areata patients were recruited. In five patients from the biomarker study, blood CD8+ T cells were sorted further into NKG2D-low and NKG2D-high fractions. Library preparation employed the immunoSEQ multiplex PCR assay. RNA was extracted from all samples and reverse transcribed into cDNA as template for TCR sequencing. SuperScript III was used to make first-strand cDNA, primed with a 2:1 mix of oligo-dT and random hexamers. A synthetic immune receptor repertoire was used to measure amplification bias, and any remaining bias was corrected computationally. The original pipeline was this. Raw reads were preprocessed for error removal, and CDR3 was defined according to IMGT conventions as running from the conserved cysteine to phenylalanine. Clonality was computed as 1 minus the Shannon entropy, with the entropy normalized by log2 of the number of productive unique TCRs. Scalp TCRbeta sequences were cross-referenced with sorted blood CD4 and CD8 repertoires so that the CD4 or CD8 identity of scalp clones could be inferred. TCRdb obtained this table from immuneACCESS and retained in-frame rearrangements with V and J assigned. These tables miss some clones; where compared with another copy, unresolved V genes account for less than half of the shortfall, and the remainder is unexplained. Clone size and V and J calls were adopted from that table, with D and trimming inferred from the DNA. The sample table holds fewer than 70,000 clones, of which roughly 40% were seen once. The top ten hold 51% of the sample.

Findings and caveats that apply to the study as a whole: Scalp TCR repertoire analysis is complicated because resident alphabeta T cells in normal human skin are also sequenced, whereas mouse skin is dominated by gammadelta T cells. TCR sequences shared between patients were less clear than in mice, possibly partly because of HLA diversity in the patient population. Higher clonality and more expanded CD8+ clones were observed in lesional scalp than in normal scalp, particularly in alopecia totalis/universalis, a finding suggestive of antigenic drive.

The chain is assembled from TRBV7-8 and TRBJ2-7, and 11 bases in between align with TRBD1. Source material: NKG2D-low CD8+ T cells sorted from blood. The sample's cell subset or site label, in plain terms: sorted CD8+ NKG2D-low blood T cells. The TCR comes from a human donor with alopecia areata. The CDR3 region reads CASSPHGQGAWDEQYF. The base sequence is TGTGCCAGCAGCCCGCATGGACAGGGGGCTTGGGACGAGCAGTACTTC.